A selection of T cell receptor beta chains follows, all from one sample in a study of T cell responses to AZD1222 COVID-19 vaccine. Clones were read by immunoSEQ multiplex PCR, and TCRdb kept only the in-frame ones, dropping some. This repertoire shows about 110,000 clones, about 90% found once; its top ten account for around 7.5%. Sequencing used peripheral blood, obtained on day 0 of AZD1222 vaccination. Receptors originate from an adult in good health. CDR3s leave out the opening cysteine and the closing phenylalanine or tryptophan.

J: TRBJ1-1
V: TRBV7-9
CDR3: ASSEQGSTEAF

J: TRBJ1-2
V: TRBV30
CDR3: AWSTGKGYT

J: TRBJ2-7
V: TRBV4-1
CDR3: ASSRMPGSTYEQY

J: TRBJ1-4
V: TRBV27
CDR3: ASSLSRSATNEKLF

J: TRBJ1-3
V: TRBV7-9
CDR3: ASSLLTGVSGNTIY

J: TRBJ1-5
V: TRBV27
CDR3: ASSFLPTGESNQPQH

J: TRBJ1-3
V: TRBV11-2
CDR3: ASSPPGTGAGNTIY

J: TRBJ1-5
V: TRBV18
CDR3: ASSPQGSGGVNQPQH

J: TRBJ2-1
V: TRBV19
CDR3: ASSRTGSISYNEQF

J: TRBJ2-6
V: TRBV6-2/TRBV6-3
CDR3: ASSDFRSSGANVLT

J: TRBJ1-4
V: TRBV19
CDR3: ASSTSAGQNEKLF

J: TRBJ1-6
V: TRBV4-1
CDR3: ASSQDGSSPLH

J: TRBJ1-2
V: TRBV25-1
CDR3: ASSDTTGGKNYGYT

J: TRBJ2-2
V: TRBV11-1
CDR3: ASSLAGGNTGELF

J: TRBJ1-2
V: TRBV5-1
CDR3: ASSFGRGNYGYT

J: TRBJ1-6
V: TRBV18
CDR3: ASSPLDSSSYNSPLH

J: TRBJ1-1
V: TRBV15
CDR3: ATSRDPGPGTEAF

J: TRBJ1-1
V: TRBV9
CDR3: ASSRQGLGMDTEAF

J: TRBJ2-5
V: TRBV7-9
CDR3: ASSFGGRGRGETQY

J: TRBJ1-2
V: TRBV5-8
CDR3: ASSPGGGFVNYGYT

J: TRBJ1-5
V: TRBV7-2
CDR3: ASSPRGGYQPQH

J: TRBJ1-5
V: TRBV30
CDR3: AWSARSREEFYQPQH

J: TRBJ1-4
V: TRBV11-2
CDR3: ASSLLGKLF

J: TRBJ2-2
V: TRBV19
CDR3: ASSKAFGELF

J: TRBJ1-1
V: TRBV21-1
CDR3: ASSKDGLNTEAF

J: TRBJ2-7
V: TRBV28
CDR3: ASSLTPTYEQY

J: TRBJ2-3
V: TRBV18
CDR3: ASSQDSASTDTQY

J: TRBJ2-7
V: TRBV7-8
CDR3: ASSWGGGAIYEQY

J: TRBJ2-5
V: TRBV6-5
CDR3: ASRLAGPQETQY

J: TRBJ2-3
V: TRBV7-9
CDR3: ASSLAGAGLRTDTQY

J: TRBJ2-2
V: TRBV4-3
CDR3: ASSHDYSGGELF

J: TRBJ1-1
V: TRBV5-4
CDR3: ASSLAGRGGTEAF

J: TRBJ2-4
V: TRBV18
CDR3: ASSPPGQGLQY

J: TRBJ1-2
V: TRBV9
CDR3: ASSAGTGSFRYT

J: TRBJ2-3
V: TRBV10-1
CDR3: ASSESGAVAHPPDTQY

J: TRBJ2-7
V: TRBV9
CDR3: ASSGGHPLEQY

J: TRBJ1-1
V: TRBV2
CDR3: ASSGAGLSVSTEAF

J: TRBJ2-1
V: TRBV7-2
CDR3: ASSLGTISYNEQF

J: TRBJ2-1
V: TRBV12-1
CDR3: ASSPPERGSIYEQF

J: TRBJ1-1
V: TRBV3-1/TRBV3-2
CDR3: ASSQSVLNTEAF

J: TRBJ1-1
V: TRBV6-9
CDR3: ASTRGPDTEAF

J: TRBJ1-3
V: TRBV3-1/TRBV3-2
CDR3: ASSQQDGNTIY

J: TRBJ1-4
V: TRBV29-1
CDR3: SVAPRGGSSNEKLF

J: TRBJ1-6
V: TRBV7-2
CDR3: ASQSFGRGDDNSPLH

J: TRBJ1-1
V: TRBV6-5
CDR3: ASSLTENTEAF

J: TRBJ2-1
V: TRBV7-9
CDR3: ASSGMGQGRNEQF

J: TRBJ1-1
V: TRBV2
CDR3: ASSEGNRQEAF

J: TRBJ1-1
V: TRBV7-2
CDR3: ASSLAARTEAF

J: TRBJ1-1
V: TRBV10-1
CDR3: ASSETRGGVAEAF

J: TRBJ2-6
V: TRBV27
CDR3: ASSPWGANVLT

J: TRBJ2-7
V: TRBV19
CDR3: ASSMTAAYEQY

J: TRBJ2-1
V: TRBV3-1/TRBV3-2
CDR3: ASSQDTVLSNEQF

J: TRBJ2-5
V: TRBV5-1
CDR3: ASSAQTSQETQY

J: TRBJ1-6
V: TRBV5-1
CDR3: ASSSSQGAGNSPLH

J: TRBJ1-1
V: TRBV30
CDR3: AWSAQGEVTEAF